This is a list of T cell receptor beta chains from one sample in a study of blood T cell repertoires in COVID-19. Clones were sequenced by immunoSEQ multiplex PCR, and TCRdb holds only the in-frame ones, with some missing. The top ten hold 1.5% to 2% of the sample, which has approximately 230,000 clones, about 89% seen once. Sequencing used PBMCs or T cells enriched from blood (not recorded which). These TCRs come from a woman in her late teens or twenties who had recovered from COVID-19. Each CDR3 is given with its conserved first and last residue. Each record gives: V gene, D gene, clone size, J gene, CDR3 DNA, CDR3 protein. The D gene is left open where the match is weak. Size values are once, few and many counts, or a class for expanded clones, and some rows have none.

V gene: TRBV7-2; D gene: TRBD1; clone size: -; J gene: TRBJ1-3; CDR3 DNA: TGTGCCAGCAGCAGAAAGGGGGCGGCCGGAAACACCATATATTTT; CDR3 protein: CASSRKGAAGNTIYF
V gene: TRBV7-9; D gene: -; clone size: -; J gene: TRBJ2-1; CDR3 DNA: TGTGCCAGCAGCCCCTCCGTCCGGCACAGGGAAGCCTACAATGAGCAGTTCTTC; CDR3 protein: CASSPSVRHREAYNEQFF
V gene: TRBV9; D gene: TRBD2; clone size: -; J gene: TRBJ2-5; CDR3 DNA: TGTGCCAGCAGCGTAGGGGCTAGCGGGAGTGAGACCCAGTACTTC; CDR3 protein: CASSVGASGSETQYF
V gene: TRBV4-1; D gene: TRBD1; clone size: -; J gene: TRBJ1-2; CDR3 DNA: TGCGCCAGCAGCCGAGGACAGGGAGTATATGGCTACACCTTC; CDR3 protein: CASSRGQGVYGYTF
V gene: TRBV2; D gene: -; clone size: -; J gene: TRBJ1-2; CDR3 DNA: TGTGCCAGCAGTGAGTTGGACTCTCTGGGCGGCTACACCTTC; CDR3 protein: CASSELDSLGGYTF
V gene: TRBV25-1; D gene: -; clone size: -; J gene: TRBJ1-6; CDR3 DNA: TGTGCCAGCAGTGTCTCCGCGGTTAATTCACCCCTCCACTTT; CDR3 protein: CASSVSAVNSPLHF
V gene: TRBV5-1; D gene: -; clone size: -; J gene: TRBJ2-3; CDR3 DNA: TGCGCCAGCAGCAGTAGGGGGAGCACAGATACGCAGTATTTT; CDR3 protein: CASSSRGSTDTQYF
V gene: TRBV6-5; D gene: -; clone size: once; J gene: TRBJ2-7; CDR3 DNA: TGTGCCAGCAGTTTAGTGATCCCCGGGGACGAGCAGTACTTC; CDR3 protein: CASSLVIPGDEQYF
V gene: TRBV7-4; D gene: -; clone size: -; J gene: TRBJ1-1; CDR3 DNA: TGTGCCAGCAGCTTAGGGGGACTGATGAACACTGAAGCTTTCTTT; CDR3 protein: CASSLGGLMNTEAFF
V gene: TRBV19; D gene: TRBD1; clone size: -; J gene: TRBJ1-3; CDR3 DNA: TGTGCCAGTATCAATACAGGGGGAACTGGAAACACCATATATTTT; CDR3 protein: CASINTGGTGNTIYF
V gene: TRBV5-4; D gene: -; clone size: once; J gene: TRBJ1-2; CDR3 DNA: TGTGCCAGCAGCCGAGACAGTAACTATGGCTACACCTTC; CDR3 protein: CASSRDSNYGYTF
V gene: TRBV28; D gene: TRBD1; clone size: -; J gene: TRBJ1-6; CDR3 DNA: TGTGCCAGCAGAAGGGGACAGGGAAAGCCAAATTCACCCCTCCACTTT; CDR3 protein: CASRRGQGKPNSPLHF
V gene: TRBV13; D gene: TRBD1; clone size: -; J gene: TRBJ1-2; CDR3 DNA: TGTGCCAGCAGCCTCAGTCCCGGGACAGGGAACTATGGCTACACCTTC; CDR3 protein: CASSLSPGTGNYGYTF
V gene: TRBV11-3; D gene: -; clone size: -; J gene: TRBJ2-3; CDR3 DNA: TGTGCCAGCAGCTTAGGCGGAGATACGCAGTATTTT; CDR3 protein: CASSLGGDTQYF
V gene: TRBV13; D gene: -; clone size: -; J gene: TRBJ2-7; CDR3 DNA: TGTGCCAGCAGCCAAGAGGCAGACTACGAGCAGTACTTC; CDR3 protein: CASSQEADYEQYF
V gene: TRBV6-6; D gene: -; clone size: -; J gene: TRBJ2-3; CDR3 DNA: TGTGCCAGCAGTTACAGGACAACAGATACGCAGTATTTT; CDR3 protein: CASSYRTTDTQYF
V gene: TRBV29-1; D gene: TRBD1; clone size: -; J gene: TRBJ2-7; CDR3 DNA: TGCAGCGTGGGGACAGACAATTCCTACGAGCAGTACTTC; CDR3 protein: CSVGTDNSYEQYF
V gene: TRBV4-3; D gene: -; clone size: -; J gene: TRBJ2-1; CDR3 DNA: TGCGCCAGCAGCCAAGAATTCACAGTTTCCTCCTACAATGAGCAGTTCTTC; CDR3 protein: CASSQEFTVSSYNEQFF
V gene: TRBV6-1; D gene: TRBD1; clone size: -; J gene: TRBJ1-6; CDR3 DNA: TGTGCCAGCAGTGAAGGGACAACAGGGGATTCACCCCTCCACTTT; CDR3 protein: CASSEGTTGDSPLHF
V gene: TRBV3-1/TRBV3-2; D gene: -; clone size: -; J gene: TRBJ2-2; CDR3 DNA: TGTGCCAGCAGCCAAGACAGGGGCTCACTCACCGGGGAGCTGTTTTTT; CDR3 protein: CASSQDRGSLTGELFF
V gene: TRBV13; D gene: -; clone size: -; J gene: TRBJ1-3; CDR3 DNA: TGTGCCACCCCCGTGGCCTCTGGAAACACCATATATTTT; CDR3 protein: CATPVASGNTIYF
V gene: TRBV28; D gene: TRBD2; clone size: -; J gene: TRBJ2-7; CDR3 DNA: TGTGCCAGCAGTTCCCCGGGACTAGCAGCTTACGAGCAGTACTTC; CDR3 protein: CASSSPGLAAYEQYF
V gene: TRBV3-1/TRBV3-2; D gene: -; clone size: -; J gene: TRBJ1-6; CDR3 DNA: TGTGCCAGCAGCCAAAACACGGAGAATTCACCCCTCCACTTT; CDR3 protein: CASSQNTENSPLHF
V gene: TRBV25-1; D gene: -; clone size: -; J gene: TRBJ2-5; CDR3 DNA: TGTGCCAGCAGTCAGTGGGGGGGGCCGCGGACCCAGTACTTC; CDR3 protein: CASSQWGGPRTQYF
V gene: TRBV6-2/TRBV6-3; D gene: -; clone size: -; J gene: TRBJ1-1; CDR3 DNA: TGTGCCAGCAGTTCCCAGCCAGGGGCTGAAGCTTTCTTT; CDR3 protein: CASSSQPGAEAFF
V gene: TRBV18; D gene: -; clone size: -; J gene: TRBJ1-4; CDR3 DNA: TGTGCCAGCTCCCCGGCAACTAATGAAAAACTGTTTTTT; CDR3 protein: CASSPATNEKLFF
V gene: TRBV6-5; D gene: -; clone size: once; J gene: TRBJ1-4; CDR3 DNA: TGTGCCAGTCGACGGACTGCGAATCTGGAAAAACTGTTTTTT; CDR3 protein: CASRRTANLEKLFF
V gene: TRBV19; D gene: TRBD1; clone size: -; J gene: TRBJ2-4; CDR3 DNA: TGTGCCAGTAGCATGGGCCGGGTCACAGGGGATAACATTCAGTACTTC; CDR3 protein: CASSMGRVTGDNIQYF
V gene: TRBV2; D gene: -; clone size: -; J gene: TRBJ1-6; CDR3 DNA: TGTGCCAGCAGTGAAGAGTCGGGTAATTCACCCCTCCACTTT; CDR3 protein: CASSEESGNSPLHF
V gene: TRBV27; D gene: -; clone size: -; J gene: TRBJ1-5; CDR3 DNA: TGTGCCAGCAGGCCGGGAACGGGGTCGAAGGCGGAGCCCCAGCATTTT; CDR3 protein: CASRPGTGSKAEPQHF
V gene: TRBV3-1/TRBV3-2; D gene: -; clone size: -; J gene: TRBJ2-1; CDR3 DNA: TGTGCCAGCAGCCTTAACAGGGAAAGGGCGCAGTTCTTC; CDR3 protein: CASSLNRERAQFF
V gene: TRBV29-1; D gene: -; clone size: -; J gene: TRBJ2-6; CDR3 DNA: TGCAGCGTTGAAACTAGGGGGATGGGGTCCAGGGGACCCTTCTCTGGGGCCAACGTCCTGACTTTC; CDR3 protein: CSVETRGMGSRGPFSGANVLTF
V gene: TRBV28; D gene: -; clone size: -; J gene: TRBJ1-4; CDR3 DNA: TGTGCCAGCAGTCCCTGGGGGGGAAATGAAAAACTGTTTTTT; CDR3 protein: CASSPWGGNEKLFF